This is a list of T cell receptor beta chains from one sample in a study of T cell responses to AZD1222 COVID-19 vaccine. Here immunoSEQ multiplex PCR was the method, and the copy in TCRdb shows in-frame clones only, minus some. Of 150,000 to 200,000 clones listed, about 91% were seen once; the top ten hold roughly 11%. Sequences were derived from peripheral blood, sampled 28 days after the second AZD1222 dose. Every receptor here comes from an adult who received the AZD1222 COVID-19 vaccine. Each CDR3 is given with its conserved first and last residue. The order of the fields is clone size, J gene, D gene, V gene, CDR3 DNA, CDR3 protein. D genes are given only for firm matches. Expanded clones are given a class, and other clones once, few, many or no size at all.

abundance: once; j_gene: TRBJ1-2; d_gene: .; v_gene: TRBV5-1; CDR3nt: TGCGCCAGCAGCCCAGCGAGGGACGGCTATGGCTACACCTTC; CDR3aa: CASSPARDGYGYTF
abundance: .; j_gene: TRBJ2-3; d_gene: .; v_gene: TRBV9; CDR3nt: TGTGCCAGCAGCGGATCAAGCACAGATACGCAGTATTTT; CDR3aa: CASSGSSTDTQYF
abundance: .; j_gene: TRBJ1-1; d_gene: .; v_gene: TRBV5-6; CDR3nt: TGTGCCAGCAGCTTGAGTCTGGACGCGGACCGTGAAGCTTTCTTT; CDR3aa: CASSLSLDADREAFF
abundance: once; j_gene: TRBJ1-2; d_gene: .; v_gene: TRBV4-1; CDR3nt: TGCGCCAGCAGCCAAGTCCCCAGGGCTAACTATGGCTACACCTTC; CDR3aa: CASSQVPRANYGYTF
abundance: .; j_gene: TRBJ1-3; d_gene: .; v_gene: TRBV30; CDR3nt: TGTGCCTGGAGTTCCCTCACGGGGGGTGGAAACACCATATATTTT; CDR3aa: CAWSSLTGGGNTIYF
abundance: .; j_gene: TRBJ1-2; d_gene: TRBD1; v_gene: TRBV6-5; CDR3nt: TGTGCCAGCAGTCTTACAGGGGGGCTAGGCTCTGGCTACACCTTC; CDR3aa: CASSLTGGLGSGYTF
abundance: .; j_gene: TRBJ1-2; d_gene: .; v_gene: TRBV13; CDR3nt: TGTGCCAGCAGCTTAGGGCAGGGAAATGGCTACACCTTC; CDR3aa: CASSLGQGNGYTF
abundance: few; j_gene: TRBJ1-2; d_gene: TRBD1; v_gene: TRBV4-2; CDR3nt: TGTGCCAGCAGCCAAGATCTCGGACAGGGGGCGGGTGGCTACACCTTC; CDR3aa: CASSQDLGQGAGGYTF
abundance: .; j_gene: TRBJ1-6; d_gene: TRBD1; v_gene: TRBV10-3; CDR3nt: TGTGCCATCAGCGGACAGGGTGAAGGTAATTCACCCCTCCACTTT; CDR3aa: CAISGQGEGNSPLHF
abundance: few; j_gene: TRBJ1-1; d_gene: .; v_gene: TRBV4-3; CDR3nt: TGCGCCAGCAGCCAAGATAGATATACTGAAGCTTTCTTT; CDR3aa: CASSQDRYTEAFF
abundance: .; j_gene: TRBJ2-5; d_gene: TRBD2; v_gene: TRBV2; CDR3nt: TGTGCCAGCAGCCACCGGGGAGGGGATGGAGTCCAGTACTTC; CDR3aa: CASSHRGGDGVQYF
abundance: .; j_gene: TRBJ2-7; d_gene: TRBD1; v_gene: TRBV6-1; CDR3nt: TGTGCCAGCAGTTCGGGACAGGGAGGCTCCTACGAGCAGTACTTC; CDR3aa: CASSSGQGGSYEQYF
abundance: .; j_gene: TRBJ2-2; d_gene: .; v_gene: TRBV25-1; CDR3nt: TGTGCCAGCAGCGAAGGGCCCGGGGAGCTGTTTTTT; CDR3aa: CASSEGPGELFF
abundance: once; j_gene: TRBJ1-2; d_gene: TRBD1; v_gene: TRBV27; CDR3nt: TGTGCCAGCAGACCCCCGCCAGGGGGAGGACACTATGGCTACACCTTC; CDR3aa: CASRPPPGGGHYGYTF
abundance: .; j_gene: TRBJ2-4; d_gene: .; v_gene: TRBV28; CDR3nt: TGTGCCAGCCGTACAGGGCTCGACATTCAGTACTTC; CDR3aa: CASRTGLDIQYF
abundance: .; j_gene: TRBJ2-5; d_gene: TRBD1; v_gene: TRBV28; CDR3nt: TGTGCCAGCAGTGGGACAGGAAGCGAGACCCAGTACTTC; CDR3aa: CASSGTGSETQYF
abundance: .; j_gene: TRBJ1-1; d_gene: TRBD1; v_gene: TRBV7-2; CDR3nt: TGTGCCAGCAGCTCTCACAGGGGTACTGAAGCTTTCTTT; CDR3aa: CASSSHRGTEAFF
abundance: .; j_gene: TRBJ2-7; d_gene: .; v_gene: TRBV6-2/TRBV6-3; CDR3nt: TGTGCCAGCAGTGGGGCTAGCTACGAGCAGTACTTC; CDR3aa: CASSGASYEQYF
abundance: .; j_gene: TRBJ1-5; d_gene: .; v_gene: TRBV27; CDR3nt: TGTGCCAGCAGTTTTGGGCCACACTGGTTTTTT; CDR3aa: CASSFGPHWFF
abundance: few; j_gene: TRBJ2-2; d_gene: TRBD2; v_gene: TRBV27; CDR3nt: TGTGCCAGCAGTACCCGGACTAGCGGGAACACCGGGGAGCTGTTTTTT; CDR3aa: CASSTRTSGNTGELFF
abundance: .; j_gene: TRBJ2-3; d_gene: .; v_gene: TRBV4-1; CDR3nt: TGCGCCAGCAGCCAAGATTACGCCACGTATACGCAGTATTTT; CDR3aa: CASSQDYATYTQYF
abundance: .; j_gene: TRBJ1-6; d_gene: .; v_gene: TRBV5-6; CDR3nt: TGTGCCAGCAGCTGGGGACGGGCCACAAATAATTCACCCCTCCACTTT; CDR3aa: CASSWGRATNNSPLHF
abundance: few; j_gene: TRBJ1-1; d_gene: .; v_gene: TRBV7-9; CDR3nt: TGTGCCAGCAGCCCGCAGGGAGGGAACACTGAAGCTTTCTTT; CDR3aa: CASSPQGGNTEAFF
abundance: .; j_gene: TRBJ1-1; d_gene: .; v_gene: TRBV6-5; CDR3nt: TGTGCCAGCAGTCCCCAATCGTTGACTGTCAGTGAAGCTTTCTTT; CDR3aa: CASSPQSLTVSEAFF
abundance: .; j_gene: TRBJ2-7; d_gene: .; v_gene: TRBV28; CDR3nt: TGTGCCAGCAGTTTGGGTATCTCTCCCTACGAGCAGTACTTC; CDR3aa: CASSLGISPYEQYF
abundance: once; j_gene: TRBJ1-4; d_gene: .; v_gene: TRBV7-2; CDR3nt: TGTGCCAGCAGCTTGGGGGGGACACCACGCGGGGATGAAAAACTGTTTTTT; CDR3aa: CASSLGGTPRGDEKLFF
abundance: .; j_gene: TRBJ2-1; d_gene: TRBD2; v_gene: TRBV2; CDR3nt: TGTGCCATTCCGGGACTAGCCTACAATGAGCAGTTCTTC; CDR3aa: CAIPGLAYNEQFF
abundance: few; j_gene: TRBJ1-6; d_gene: .; v_gene: TRBV20-1; CDR3nt: TGCAGTGCTAGTTTTGGGGCCTCCTATAATTCACCCCTCCACTTT; CDR3aa: CSASFGASYNSPLHF
abundance: .; j_gene: TRBJ2-7; d_gene: .; v_gene: TRBV15; CDR3nt: TGTGCCACCAGCGAGCGAGACGGGACATTCTTGGACGAGCAGTACTTC; CDR3aa: CATSERDGTFLDEQYF
abundance: .; j_gene: TRBJ2-2; d_gene: TRBD1; v_gene: TRBV30; CDR3nt: TGTGCCTGGAATCCGAAGGGGACAGGGAGATCCACCGGGGAGCTGTTTTTT; CDR3aa: CAWNPKGTGRSTGELFF
abundance: few; j_gene: TRBJ1-3; d_gene: .; v_gene: TRBV5-6; CDR3nt: TGTGCCAGCAGCTTGGTCAGTCTCTCTGGAAACACCATATATTTT; CDR3aa: CASSLVSLSGNTIYF